What follows describes a single T cell receptor beta chain. The data belong to a study of OX40 agonist ivuxolimab in advanced cancers. Generated by immunoSEQ multiplex PCR, the TCRdb table keeps only in-frame clones and is missing some. The sample consists of around 60,000 clones, 90% to 95% of them appearing once. The CDR3 has 17 residues. Germline lookup yields CDR1 GTSNPN and CDR2 SVGIG (reference sequence). J gave up 1 base and V 4 bases, and 11 bases lay outside the gene matches. The specimen comprised CD4+ or CD8+ T cells sorted from blood, sampled in a trial of the OX40 agonist ivuxolimab. The receptor's source is an adult with an advanced solid tumor such as melanoma, head and neck, liver or kidney cancer. The V gene is TRBV30, the J gene TRBJ2-5, with 11 positions matching TRBD2. The CDR3 here is CAWISGTSGYSQETQYF. The CDR3 bases are TGTGCCTGGATCTCCGGGACTAGCGGTTATTCCCAAGAGACCCAGTACTTC.